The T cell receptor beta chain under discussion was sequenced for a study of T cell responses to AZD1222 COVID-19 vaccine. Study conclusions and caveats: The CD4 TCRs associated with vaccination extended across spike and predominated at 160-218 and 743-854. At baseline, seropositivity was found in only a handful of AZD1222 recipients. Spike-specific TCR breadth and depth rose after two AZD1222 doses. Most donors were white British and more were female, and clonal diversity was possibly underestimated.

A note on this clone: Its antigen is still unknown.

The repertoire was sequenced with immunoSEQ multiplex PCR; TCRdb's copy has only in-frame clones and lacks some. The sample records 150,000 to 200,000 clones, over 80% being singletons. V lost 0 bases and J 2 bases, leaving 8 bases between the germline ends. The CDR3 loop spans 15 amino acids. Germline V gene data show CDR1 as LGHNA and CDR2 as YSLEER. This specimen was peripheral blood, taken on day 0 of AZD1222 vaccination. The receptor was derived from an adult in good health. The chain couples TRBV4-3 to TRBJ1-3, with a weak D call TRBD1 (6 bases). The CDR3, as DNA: TGCGCCAGCAGCCAAGACAGGGGCCCTGGAAACACCATATATTTT. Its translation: CASSQDRGPGNTIYF.